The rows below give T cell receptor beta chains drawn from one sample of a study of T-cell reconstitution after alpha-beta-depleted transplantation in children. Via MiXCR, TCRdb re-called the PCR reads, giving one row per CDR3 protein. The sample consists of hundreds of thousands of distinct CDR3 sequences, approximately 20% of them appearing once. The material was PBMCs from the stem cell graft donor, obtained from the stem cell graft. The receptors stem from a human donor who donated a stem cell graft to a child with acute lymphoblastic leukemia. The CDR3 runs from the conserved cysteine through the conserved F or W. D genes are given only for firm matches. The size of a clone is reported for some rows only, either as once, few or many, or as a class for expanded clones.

TGTGCCACCAGTGACGCCCCCGGGACAGGTCAATACAATGAGCAGTTCTTC | CATSDAPGTGQYNEQFF | NA | TRBJ2-1 | TRBV24-1 | TRBD1
TGCAGCGTTGACACAGGAAAAAACGAGCAGTACTTC | CSVDTGKNEQYF | NA | TRBJ2-7 | TRBV29-1 | NA
TGTGCCTGGAGTGTACAAGGCGAGCAGTACTTC | CAWSVQGEQYF | NA | TRBJ2-7 | TRBV30 | NA
TGCAGTGCCCCCACCGGAGTTGACACTGAAGCTTTCTTT | CSAPTGVDTEAFF | NA | TRBJ1-1 | TRBV20-1 | NA
TGTGCCAGCAGCTCGACAGGGGGCACAGAGACCCAGTACTTC | CASSSTGGTETQYF | few | TRBJ2-5 | TRBV7-3 | TRBD1
TGCGCCAGCAGCTCGTCTGGCCCCTCCACAGATACGCAGTATTTT | CASSSSGPSTDTQYF | few | TRBJ2-3 | TRBV5-1 | NA
TGTGCCAGGGGGGCGAGCACCGGGGAGCTGTTTTTT | CARGASTGELFF | few | TRBJ2-2 | TRBV13 | NA
TGTGCCATCAGTAACCCCACTGAAGCTTTCTTT | CAISNPTEAFF | few | TRBJ1-1 | TRBV10-3 | NA
TGTGCCACCAGTGATTCGAGGAACCTAGGCAGCGGAAATGAAAAACTGTTTTTT | CATSDSRNLGSGNEKLFF | few | TRBJ1-4 | TRBV24-1 | NA
TGTGCCAGCAAAGGCTCGCGGATCGGGAACACTGAAGCTTTCTTT | CASKGSRIGNTEAFF | NA | TRBJ1-1 | TRBV7-9 | NA
TGCGCCAGCAGCCGACAGGACCTTTACAATGAGCAGTTCTTC | CASSRQDLYNEQFF | NA | TRBJ2-1 | TRBV5-1 | NA
TGTGCCAGCTCTGCCGACAGGCCTACAATCATCCCCCAGCATTTT | CASSADRPTIIPQHF | few | TRBJ1-5 | TRBV19 | NA
TGCAGTGCTAGGGGTGTCGGGAATGAGCAGTTCTTC | CSARGVGNEQFF | NA | TRBJ2-1 | TRBV20-1 | NA
TGCAGTGCTCCGTTCAAGCCAGACGGGCCCACTGAAGCTTTCTTT | CSAPFKPDGPTEAFF | NA | TRBJ1-1 | TRBV20-1 | NA
TGCAGCGTTGAATTGACCCCGGAGGCGGATACGCAGTATTTT | CSVELTPEADTQYF | NA | TRBJ2-3 | TRBV29-1 | NA
TGCGCCAGCAGCCAAGGGGTGAGGGATCGACTTGAAAAGCGGGAGCAGTTCTTC | CASSQGVRDRLEKREQFF | NA | TRBJ2-1 | TRBV4-1 | NA
TGCAGTGCTAACCGACCGGGAGGCAATCAGCCCCAGCATTTT | CSANRPGGNQPQHF | NA | TRBJ1-5 | TRBV20-1 | NA
TGTGCCAGCAGCCAAGTGTTGGGCTACGAGCAGTACTTC | CASSQVLGYEQYF | NA | TRBJ2-7 | TRBV4-2 | NA
TGTGCCAGCAGCCTCTCCGGGACAGCGAATCAGCCCCAGCATTTT | CASSLSGTANQPQHF | NA | TRBJ1-5 | TRBV3-1 | TRBD1
TGTGCCAGCAGTCCCGTGGGAAACTATGGCTACACCTTC | CASSPVGNYGYTF | NA | TRBJ1-2 | TRBV6-2/TRBV6-3 | NA
TGCAGCGTTATGAAGGGAATGAACACTGAAGCTTTCTTT | CSVMKGMNTEAFF | few | TRBJ1-1 | TRBV29-1 | NA
TGTGCCAGCAGCTTAGATCTACGGGAGACTTTTACCTACGAGCAGTACTTC | CASSLDLRETFTYEQYF | NA | TRBJ2-7 | TRBV7-8 | NA
TGTGCCAGCAGTATTTCGACTAGCGGGACCCTAACCGGGGAGCTGTTTTTT | CASSISTSGTLTGELFF | few | TRBJ2-2 | TRBV27 | TRBD2
TGTGCCAGCAGTTACCCAGCGAGGCCAGATACGCAGTATTTT | CASSYPARPDTQYF | few | TRBJ2-3 | TRBV6-2/TRBV6-3 | NA
TGTGCCAGCAGCGTACGGGGGGACAGGGAAAAAGTCTTC | CASSVRGDREKVF | NA | TRBJ2-1 | TRBV7-3 | TRBD1
TGCGCCAGCAGCTTGGGAGGGGGATCCGGGACTCCCCCGTTCTTC | CASSLGGGSGTPPFF | few | TRBJ2-1 | TRBV5-1 | NA